This T cell receptor (beta chain) is drawn from a study of CD8 T cells in ankylosing spondylitis. Whole-study findings and limits: Blood from ankylosing spondylitis patients appeared to carry a characteristic roughly eight-variant TCR beta motif. Disease-linked clones displayed a CD8+ phenotype and appeared relatively rarely in peripheral blood. The authors reported significant enrichment of disease-linked clones in matched ankylosing spondylitis synovial fluid.

TCRdb recomputed calls from the 5' RACE reads with MiXCR, one row per CDR3 protein. Here the sample spans about 42,000 distinct CDR3 sequences, less than 3.5% being singletons. There are many counts of this clonotype. Its specificity is not known. The sequence was obtained from a male donor with ankylosing spondylitis or in good health (not recorded which). The sample was blood, either unsorted or a sorted T cell fraction (not recorded which).

CDR3 coding DNA: TGTGCCAGCAGCGTAGCTACGTCTTTCGGGGAGCTGTTTTTT. Amino acid sequence: CASSVATSFGELFF. The chain joins TRBV9 to TRBJ2-2, with no clear D. The CDR3 has 14 residues. V was clipped by 0 bases and J by 7 bases, with 10 bases between them. Germline V gene data show CDR1 as SGDLS and CDR2 as YYNGEE. The full variable domain, its missing parts supplied by reference TRBV9 and TRBJ2-2, is DSGVTQTPKHLITATGQRVTLRCSPRSGDLSVYWYQQSLDQGLQFLIQYYNGEERAKGNILERFSAQQFPDLHSELNLSSLELGDSALYFCASSVATSFGELFFGEGSRLTVL.